Detailed here is one TCR beta chain. This sample is drawn from a study of blood T cell repertoires in COVID-19. In the study overall: COVID-19 samples collected from the United States, Italy and Spain covered acute and convalescent phases. The analysed material was cDNA or gDNA that came from T cells, B-cell-depleted T cells, or PBMCs.

Per the study methods: Amplifying reference gene primers gave estimates of nucleated cell counts. Sequencing was performed with immunoSEQ multiplex PCR; in TCRdb, only in-frame clones are kept and a portion is missing. That table gives V, J and clone size, and the DNA gave D and trimming. The sample includes about 74,000 clones, over 70% of them seen just once. With V trimmed by 1 base and J by 4 bases, 13 bases remained unmatched. This CDR3 has 17 amino acids. Germline V gene sequence: CDR1 SEHNR, CDR2 FQNEAQ (reference sequence). The sample comprised peripheral blood. This receptor was taken from a man aged 65-85 years with acute or convalescent COVID-19. The chain is built from TRBV7-9 and TRBJ2-7; 7 bases align to TRBD1. The DNA for the CDR3 is TGTGCCAGCAGCTTAGGTCGTGGGGACAGTCATCCTTACGAGCAGTACTTC. The encoded protein is CASSLGRGDSHPYEQYF.